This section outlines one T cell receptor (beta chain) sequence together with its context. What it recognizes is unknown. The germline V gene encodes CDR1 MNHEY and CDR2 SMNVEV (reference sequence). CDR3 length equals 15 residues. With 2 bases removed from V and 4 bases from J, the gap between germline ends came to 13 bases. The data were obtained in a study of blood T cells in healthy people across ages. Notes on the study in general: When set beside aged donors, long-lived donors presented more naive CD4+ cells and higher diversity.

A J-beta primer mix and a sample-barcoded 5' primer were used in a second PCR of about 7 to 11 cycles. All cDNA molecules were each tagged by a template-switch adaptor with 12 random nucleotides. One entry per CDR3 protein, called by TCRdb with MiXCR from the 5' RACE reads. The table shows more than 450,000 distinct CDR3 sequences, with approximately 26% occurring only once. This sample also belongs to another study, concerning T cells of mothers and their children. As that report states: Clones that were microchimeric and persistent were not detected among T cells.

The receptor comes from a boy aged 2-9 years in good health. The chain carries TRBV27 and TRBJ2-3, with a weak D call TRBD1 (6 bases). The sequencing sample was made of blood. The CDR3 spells CASSLRQGFADTQYF. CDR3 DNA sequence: TGTGCCAGCAGTTTAAGGCAGGGGTTCGCAGATACGCAGTATTTT.